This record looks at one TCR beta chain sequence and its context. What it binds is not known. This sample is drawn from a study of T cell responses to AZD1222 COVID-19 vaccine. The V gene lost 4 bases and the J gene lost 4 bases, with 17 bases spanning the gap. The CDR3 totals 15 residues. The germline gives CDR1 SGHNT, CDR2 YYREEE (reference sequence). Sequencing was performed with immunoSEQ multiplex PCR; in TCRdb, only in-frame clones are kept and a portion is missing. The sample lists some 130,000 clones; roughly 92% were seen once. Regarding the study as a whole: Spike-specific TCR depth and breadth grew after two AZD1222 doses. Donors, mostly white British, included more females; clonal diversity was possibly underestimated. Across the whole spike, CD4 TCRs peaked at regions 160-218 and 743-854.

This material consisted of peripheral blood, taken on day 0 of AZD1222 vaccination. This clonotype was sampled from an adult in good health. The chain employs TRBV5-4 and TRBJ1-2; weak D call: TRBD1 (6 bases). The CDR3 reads CASSVEGVGGYGYTF. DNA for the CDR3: TGTGCCAGCAGCGTAGAGGGGGTCGGAGGCTATGGCTACACCTTC. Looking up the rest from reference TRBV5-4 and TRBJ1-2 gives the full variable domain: ETGVTQSPTHLIKTRGQQVTLRCSSQSGHNTVSWYQQALGQGPQFIFQYYREEENGRGNFPPRFSGLQFPNYSSELNVNALELDDSALYLCASSVEGVGGYGYTFGSGTRLTVV.